This T cell receptor (beta chain) was retrieved from a study of CD8 T cells in ankylosing spondylitis. Only a few counts were recorded for this clonotype. TCRdb recomputed calls from the 5' RACE reads with MiXCR, one row per CDR3 protein. In the table there are about 170,000 distinct CDR3 sequences, 15% to 20% of which are singletons. The germline V gene has CDR1 MDHEN and CDR2 SYDVKM. The CDR3 is made up of 14 amino acids. V was clipped by 2 bases and J by 8 bases; unmatched bases: 7. Sequencing used blood, either unsorted or a sorted T cell fraction (not recorded which). The clonotype comes from a male donor with ankylosing spondylitis or in good health (not recorded which). The chain employs TRBV28 and TRBJ1-2, with 8 bases fitting TRBD1. CDR3 nucleotides: TGTGCCAGCAGTTTAGGGACAGGCTCTTGGGGCTACACCTTC. It encodes CASSLGTGSWGYTF.